This T cell receptor (beta chain) originates from a study of T cells after yellow fever vaccination. Germline CDR1 reads MNHNY; CDR2 reads SVGAGI (reference sequence). The CDR3 sequence is 16 residues long. V gave up 3 bases and J gave up 7 bases, with 19 bases separating them. This clonotype was found a few times. TCRdb independently ran MiXCR on the 5' RACE reads; one entry per CDR3 protein. The table records about 300,000 distinct CDR3 sequences, approximately 10% of them present only once. This chain joins TRBV6-6 and TRBJ1-5; D gene ambiguous. The sequence came from a young man who received the YFV17D yellow fever vaccine. The starting material was CD4+ T cells sorted from PBMCs, obtained 5 days after the yellow fever booster vaccination. The CDR3 loop is CASSYWGTQEGQPQHF. The CDR3 DNA follows: TGTGCCAGCAGTTATTGGGGAACCCAGGAGGGACAGCCCCAGCATTTT.